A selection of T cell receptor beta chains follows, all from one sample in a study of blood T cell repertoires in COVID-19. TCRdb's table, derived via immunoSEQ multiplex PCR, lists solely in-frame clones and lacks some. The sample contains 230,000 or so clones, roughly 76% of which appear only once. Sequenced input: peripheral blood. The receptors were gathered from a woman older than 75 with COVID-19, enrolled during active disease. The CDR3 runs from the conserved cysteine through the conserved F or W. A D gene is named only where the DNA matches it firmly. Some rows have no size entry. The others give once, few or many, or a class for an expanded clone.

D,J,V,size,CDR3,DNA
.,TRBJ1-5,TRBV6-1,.,CASSEAIYRAAQPQHF,TGTGCCAGCAGTGAAGCTATATACAGGGCAGCGCAGCCCCAGCATTTT
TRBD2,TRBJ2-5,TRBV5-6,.,CASSLALAGETQYF,TGTGCCAGCAGCTTGGCGCTAGCGGGAGAGACCCAGTACTTC
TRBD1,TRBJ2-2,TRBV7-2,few,CASSFGDRASGELFF,TGTGCCAGCAGCTTCGGAGACAGGGCCTCCGGGGAGCTGTTTTTT
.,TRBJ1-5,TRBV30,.,CAWSGPPGTQPQHF,TGTGCCTGGAGTGGCCCTCCGGGTACTCAGCCCCAGCATTTT
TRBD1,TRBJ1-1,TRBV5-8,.,CASKGGTVNTEAFF,TGTGCCAGCAAGGGCGGGACAGTGAACACTGAAGCTTTCTTT
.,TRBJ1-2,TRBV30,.,CALRQPPNYDYTF,TGTGCCTTGCGGCAGCCTCCTAACTATGACTACACCTTC
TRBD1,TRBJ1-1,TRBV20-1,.,CSASSGGETEAFF,TGCAGTGCTAGTTCAGGGGGAGAAACTGAAGCTTTCTTT
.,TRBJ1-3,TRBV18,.,CASSPPSLGRGSGNTIYF,TGTGCCAGCTCACCACCTTCGCTAGGGAGAGGCTCTGGAAACACCATATATTTT
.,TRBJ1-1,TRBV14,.,CASSPIRGTEAFF,TGTGCCAGCAGCCCTATACGAGGAACTGAAGCTTTCTTT
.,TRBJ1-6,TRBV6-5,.,CASTLFGGYNSPLHF,TGTGCCAGCACCCTATTCGGGGGCTATAATTCACCCCTCCACTTT